The subject of this entry is one TCR beta chain. What it binds is unknown. This sample stems from a study of T cells in localized non-small cell lung cancer. Some clones are missing from TCRdb's copy, which holds only in-frame ones; the method was immunoSEQ multiplex PCR. The data contain approximately 31,000 clones, around 87% of them singletons. CDR1 and CDR2 from the germline V gene are MNHNS and SASEGT. The CDR3 is 13 amino acids. V was cut by 2 bases and J by 2 bases, with 7 bases left in between. Findings and limits, study-wide: Sequencing covered just one tumor region, so heterogeneity cannot be ruled out. Tumor showed lower T cell clonality than uninvolved adjacent lung, where it was highest.

This chain links TRBV6-1 with TRBJ2-7; D gene ambiguous. The sample was peripheral blood mononuclear cells, taken before any cancer treatment. The source of this sequence is a man aged 40 to 75 with stage III lung adenocarcinoma. CDR3 region: CASSEPQTYEQYF. Here the CDR3 DNA reads TGTGCCAGCAGTGAACCCCAGACCTACGAGCAGTACTTC.